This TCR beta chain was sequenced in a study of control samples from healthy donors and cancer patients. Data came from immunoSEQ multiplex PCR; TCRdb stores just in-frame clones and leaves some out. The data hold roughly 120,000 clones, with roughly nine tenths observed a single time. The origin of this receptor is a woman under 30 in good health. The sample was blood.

As DNA, the CDR3 is TGTGCCAGCAGCCTTACTTTAGTGTCGACCGGTGGCAATGAGCAGTTCTTC. This codes for CASSLTLVSTGGNEQFF. The chain combines TRBV4-2 with TRBJ2-1; the D is unclear. V lost 4 bases and J lost 6, with 22 bases in between. Per germline, CDR1 LGHNA and CDR2 YNFKEQ. The CDR3 covers 17 residues.